What follows are 6 T cell receptor beta chains derived from one specimen sequenced in a study of a mutant IDH1 vaccine in newly diagnosed glioma. Time point defined: baseline, week 1 (first vaccination visit). Treatment described: pre-vaccination baseline after standard-of-care therapy. The method was immunoSEQ multiplex PCR; TCRdb's version includes in-frame clones alone and lacks a portion of them. The data contain about 67,000 clones, 83% of them singletons. Sequenced here: peripheral blood mononuclear cells (PBMCs), sampled from a glioma patient treated with radiotherapy, temozolomide or both. The source is a woman aged 18-29 years with glioma. Some clones in this sample may be carry-over from other donors' samples.

The chain carries TRBV7-2 and TRBJ1-1; no reliable D call. Germline CDR1 and CDR2: SGHTA and FQGNSA. The length of the CDR3 is 14 residues. V was trimmed by 6 bases and J by 1 base, leaving 12 bases between them. This CDR3 reads CASRITHRNTEAFF. For the CDR3, the DNA is TGTGCCAGCAGAATTACCCACAGGAACACTGAAGCTTTCTTT.

The chain employs TRBV5-1 and TRBJ1-1; D is unclear. With 8 bases removed from V and 3 bases from J, the gap between germline ends came to 8 bases. Looked up from germline, CDR1 is SGHRS and CDR2 is YFSETQ. This CDR3 is 11 amino acids long. The CDR3 loop is CASRRDTEAFF. The CDR3 region has the DNA TGCGCCAGTCGGAGGGACACTGAAGCTTTCTTT.

This chain joins TRBV2 and TRBJ1-1; a weak D match, TRBD1 (5 bases). This CDR3 spans 13 amino acids. Germline V CDR1 and CDR2: SNHLY, FYNNEI. The ends were cut back, 10 bases at V and 3 bases at J, with 15 bases in the middle. CDR3 nucleotide sequence: TGTGCCACCTCAGACCAGGGATACACTGAAGCTTTCTTT. As protein: CATSDQGYTEAFF.

J is TRBJ2-5 and V is TRBV11-3, with 7 bases matching TRBD2. Germline values: CDR1 SGHNT, CDR2 YENEEA. This CDR3 has 17 amino acids. Trimming at V came to 5 bases and at J to 0 bases, leaving 12 bases not matched to a gene. CDR3 sequence: CASSQRGRGLNQETQYF. The DNA of the CDR3 is TGTGCCAGCAGCCAACGGGGGAGGGGTTTAAACCAAGAGACCCAGTACTTC.

The chain has TRBV6-5 and TRBJ2-5; no reliable D call. The CDR3 runs 13 residues. V lost 0 bases to trimming and J lost 3 bases, with 5 bases between them. Germline-derived CDR1 and CDR2 are MNHEY and SVGAGI. The CDR3 region is CASSYSIKETQYF. As DNA, the CDR3 is TGTGCCAGCAGTTACTCGATAAAAGAGACCCAGTACTTC.

This chain joins TRBV14 and TRBJ2-2, with D unclear. The germline V and J ends were trimmed by 2 bases and 5 bases, with 9 bases remaining between them. The CDR3 spans 14 residues. Germline V gene sequence: CDR1 SGHDN, CDR2 FVKESK. The CDR3 DNA reads TGTGCCAGCAGCCAAAGGCGTATGACCGGGGAGCTGTTTTTT. This sequence encodes CASSQRRMTGELFF.